The 8 T cell receptor beta chains reported below all come from one sample, sequenced in a study of T-cell reconstitution after alpha-beta-depleted transplantation in children. A library of TCRbeta sequences, prepared with unique molecular identifiers, was generated. Using its own MiXCR run on the PCR reads, TCRdb lists one record per CDR3 protein. The sample carries 490,000 or so distinct CDR3 sequences, roughly a tenth recorded once. The sequenced sample was PBMCs, obtained before TCRalphabeta/CD19-depleted stem cell transplant. The receptor set was obtained from a child between 2 and 9 years old with inherited bone marrow failure, due to receive a stem cell transplant.

This clonotype has ten or more counts. As DNA, the CDR3 is TGCGCCAGCAGCCATTGGACTAGCGGCTACGAGCAGTACTTC. Protein: CASSHWTSGYEQYF. The chain has TRBV4-1 and TRBJ2-7, with 10 bases lining up with TRBD2. This CDR3 comprises 14 residues. The germline CDR1 and CDR2 sequences are MGHRA and YSYEKL. The V gene end was trimmed by 3 bases and the J gene end by 3 bases; junction bases not matched to a gene: 2.

The rearrangement joins TRBV6-5 to TRBJ2-5; 9 bases map to TRBD2. Germline-derived CDR1 and CDR2 are MNHEY and SVGAGI. V lost 2 bases, J lost 3 bases, and 10 bases stayed unmatched. The CDR3 runs to 17 residues. The CDR3 sequence: CASSYAGGPGGEETQYF. The CDR3 region has the DNA TGTGCCAGCAGTTACGCGGGAGGGCCGGGTGGGGAAGAGACCCAGTACTTC.

This clonotype was seen ten or more times. The rearrangement links TRBV4-3 to TRBJ1-6; 9 positions agree with TRBD1. V was clipped by 1 base and J by 13 bases; unmatched bases: 11. The length of the CDR3 is 16 residues. Germline V gene data show CDR1 as LGHNA and CDR2 as YSLEER. CDR3 coding DNA: TGCGCCAGCAGCCAAGGGTTTGGGACAGGGAATAGGCCCCTCCACTTT. It yields the protein CASSQGFGTGNRPLHF.

This clonotype was counted many times. V is TRBV15 and J is TRBJ1-1; D remains ambiguous. The germline V gene has CDR1 LNHNV and CDR2 YYDKDF (reference sequence). The V end lost 3 bases, the J end lost 4 bases, and 12 bases lay between the germline ends. This CDR3 spans 14 amino acids. CDR3: CATSSGRAGTEAFF. The DNA for the CDR3 is TGTGCCACCAGCAGTGGTAGGGCCGGCACTGAAGCTTTCTTT.

V and J are TRBV7-2 and TRBJ2-3; 9 bases are a match to TRBD2. From germline, CDR1 is SGHTA and CDR2 FQGNSA. V shed 11 bases, J shed 0 bases, and the junction held 9 bases outside the gene matches. The length of the CDR3 is 15 residues. CDR3 DNA sequence: TGTGCCGCCGAGCCCACTAGCGGGAGCACAGATACGCAGTATTTT. Encoded protein: CAAEPTSGSTDTQYF.

This clonotype has ten or more counts. This chain connects TRBV20-1 to TRBJ2-3; no firm D call. The length of the CDR3 is 9 residues. Trimming cost V 8 bases and J 8 bases, with 8 bases left between them. CDR1 DFQATT and CDR2 SNEGSKA come from the germline V gene (reference sequence). DNA of the CDR3: TGCAGTCAAGGCCCTACGCAGTATTTT. The encoded protein is CSQGPTQYF.

This clonotype appeared many times. The J gene is TRBJ1-4, the V gene TRBV9; 8 nucleotides line up with TRBD1. Per the germline V gene, CDR1 is SGDLS and CDR2 is YYNGEE. This CDR3 comprises 16 residues. After removal of 4 bases from V and 8 bases from J, the junction contained 13 bases not matched to a gene. CDR3 nucleotide sequence: TGTGCCAGCAGCTCACCCCAGGGACAGGTCCGCGAAAAACTGTTTTTT. Residues: CASSSPQGQVREKLFF.

The chain has TRBV4-3 and TRBJ2-2; D unresolved. V lost 2 bases and J 1 base, leaving 11 bases between the germline ends. Looked up from germline, CDR1 is LGHNA and CDR2 is YSLEER. The CDR3 runs 16 residues. CDR3 region: CASSQHPNKNTGELFF. In DNA, the CDR3 is TGCGCCAGCAGCCAACACCCCAACAAGAACACCGGGGAGCTGTTTTTT.